Each of the 9 T cell receptor beta chains below was sequenced from the same sample in a study of cytomegalovirus exposure and HLA in healthy donors. The PCR made use of 60 Vbeta and 13 Jbeta primers. Here immunoSEQ multiplex PCR was the method, and the copy in TCRdb shows in-frame clones only, minus some. This table holds approximately 220,000 clones, nearly 80% found once. Sample: PBMCs. Receptors originate from a male donor in good health and CMV-seronegative.

The rearrangement links TRBV7-2 to TRBJ1-1; TRBD1 agrees at 12 bases. This CDR3 spans 15 amino acids. Germline values: CDR1 SGHTA, CDR2 FQGNSA. V shed 0 bases and J 11 bases; nucleotides not matched to a gene: 7. For the CDR3, the DNA is TGTGCCAGCAGCTTAGCTGGGACAGGGGGCGCCGGCGCTTTCTTT. Its protein product is CASSLAGTGGAGAFF.

The chain recombines TRBV7-9 with TRBJ1-1; D call uncertain. The length of the CDR3 is 15 residues. The germline gives CDR1 SEHNR, CDR2 FQNEAQ (reference sequence). Trimming took 2 bases from V and 2 from J, leaving 12 bases between them. CDR3 amino acids: CASSLLQDVNTEAFF. CDR3 nucleotides: TGTGCCAGCAGCTTACTTCAGGATGTCAACACTGAAGCTTTCTTT.

In its sample, this clone was seen a few times. In DNA form, the CDR3 reads TGTGCCAGCAACCCTTCGGGACTAGCGGACCCTGAGCAGTTCTTC. Translating gives CASNPSGLADPEQFF. The chain links TRBV9 to TRBJ2-1, with 11 bases lining up with TRBD2. The germline V gene encodes CDR1 SGDLS and CDR2 YYNGEE. CDR3 length: 15 amino acids. With 6 bases clipped from V and 9 bases from J, the junction kept 11 bases outside the gene matches.

The rearrangement uses TRBV23-1 and TRBJ1-4, with a weak D call TRBD1 (5 bases). TRBV23-1 is an ORF; its function is uncertain. This CDR3 spans 18 amino acids. Trimming shortened V by 6 bases and J by 8 bases, and 28 bases separated the two germline ends. Here the CDR3 DNA reads TGCGCCAGCAGCCTAAATGGGTCCCTAGGAGTGACAGACGAAAAACTGTTTTTT. Its protein is CASSLNGSLGVTDEKLFF.

V is TRBV19 and J is TRBJ1-1; D is unclear. Germline CDR1 LNHDA, CDR2 SQIVND (reference sequence). The CDR3 is 14 residues long. Trimming left V 6 bases short and J 3 bases short, with 14 bases between. The CDR3: CASSSTRKDTEAFF. Written as DNA, the CDR3 is TGTGCCAGTAGCTCGACAAGGAAGGACACTGAAGCTTTCTTT.

The chain links TRBV2 to TRBJ2-7; a weak D match, TRBD1 (6 bases). The germline V gene has CDR1 SNHLY and CDR2 FYNNEI. The CDR3 runs to 15 residues. The ends were cut back, 1 base at V and 7 bases at J, with 17 bases in the middle. CDR3 DNA: TGTGCCAGCAGTGAAGGGGTCTGGGGGCGAGGTGAGCAGTACTTC. Amino acid sequence: CASSEGVWGRGEQYF.

The chain is built from TRBV28 and TRBJ2-7, with TRBD2 identical over 8 bases. J gave up 7 bases and V 6 bases, and 17 bases lay outside the gene matches. This CDR3 contains 16 residues. Germline CDR1 MDHEN, CDR2 SYDVKM. The CDR3, as DNA: TGTGCCAGCAGCTACCTCTTCCGGGAGGGCCTTCGTGAGCAGTACTTC. It translates to CASSYLFREGLREQYF.

The rearrangement links TRBV6-1 to TRBJ2-1; 12 nucleotides match TRBD1. The CDR3 consists of 15 residues. J lost 7 bases, V lost 7 bases, and 8 bases had no gene match. Germline V lookup: CDR1 MNHNS, CDR2 SASEGT. The CDR3 spells CASIFRDRGPNEQFF. The DNA for the CDR3 is TGTGCCAGCATATTCCGGGACAGGGGGCCTAATGAGCAGTTCTTC.

Remarks on this clone: Additional DNA sequences in this sample encode the identical CDR3. This chain joins TRBV6-1 and TRBJ1-1; possible D gene TRBD1, 6 bases. Germline values: CDR1 MNHNS, CDR2 SASEGT. With 4 bases removed from V and 2 bases from J, the gap between germline ends came to 8 bases. This CDR3 has 13 residues. The CDR3 DNA sequence: TGTGCCAGCAGTGGGACAGTAAACACTGAAGCTTTCTTT. Its protein is CASSGTVNTEAFF.